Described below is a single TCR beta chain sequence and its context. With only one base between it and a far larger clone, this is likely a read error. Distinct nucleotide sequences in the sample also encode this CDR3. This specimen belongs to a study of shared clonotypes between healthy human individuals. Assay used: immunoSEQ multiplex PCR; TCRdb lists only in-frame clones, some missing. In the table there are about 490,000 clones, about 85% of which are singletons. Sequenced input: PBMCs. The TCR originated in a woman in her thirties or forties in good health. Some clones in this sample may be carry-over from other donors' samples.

The CDR3 here is CASSLVPRETQYF. The CDR3 bases are TGTGCCAGCAGCTTGGTACCCAGGGAGACCCAGTACTTC. The V call is TRBV5-4, the J call TRBJ2-5; D unclear. Germline assignment: CDR1 SGHNT and CDR2 YYREEE (reference sequence). This CDR3 comprises 13 residues. Between the trimmed V and J ends, which lost 0 bases and 5 bases, there was a span of 8 bases.